A single sample is the source of the 2 T cell receptor beta chains below, sequenced in a study of spatial heterogeneity in lung cancer. TCRdb itself ran the 5' RACE reads through MiXCR, one entry per CDR3 protein. The sample comprises about 18,000 distinct CDR3 sequences, 8.5% to 10% of which are singletons, and roughly 21% rests with the top ten. As to time point: sample taken at primary tumor resection. Which antigens these TCRs recognize remains unknown. Regarding the study as a whole: One measure, the expanded intratumoral alpha and beta TCR count, tracked tumor mutation counts.

The material sequenced was lung tumor tissue, taken at surgery. The receptors come from a female donor with early-stage non-small cell lung cancer.

The table lists this clonotype with a few counts. With the library built for alpha chains, this beta chain is off target and its frequency is not meaningful. The chain employs TRBV7-9 and TRBJ1-5; 7 positions agree with TRBD1. Germline CDR1 reads SEHNR; CDR2 reads FQNEAQ (reference sequence). With 4 bases clipped from V and 3 bases from J, the junction kept 3 bases outside the gene matches. The CDR3 is 14 amino acids. The CDR3 nucleotides are TGTGCCAGCAGCTCCGACAGGGCCAATCAGCCCCAGCATTTT. This encodes CASSSDRANQPQHF.

This clonotype was observed a few times. This beta chain was picked up by a library intended for alpha chains and is off target, so its count carries little meaning. The CDR3 here is CASSSNRGRETQYF. The CDR3 DNA reads TGTGCCAGCAGCTCAAACAGGGGGCGAGAGACCCAGTACTTC. This chain links TRBV7-2 with TRBJ2-5; 9 positions match TRBD1. J gave up 4 bases and V 4 bases, and 4 bases lay outside the gene matches. Per germline, CDR1 SGHTA and CDR2 FQGNSA. CDR3 length: 14 residues.